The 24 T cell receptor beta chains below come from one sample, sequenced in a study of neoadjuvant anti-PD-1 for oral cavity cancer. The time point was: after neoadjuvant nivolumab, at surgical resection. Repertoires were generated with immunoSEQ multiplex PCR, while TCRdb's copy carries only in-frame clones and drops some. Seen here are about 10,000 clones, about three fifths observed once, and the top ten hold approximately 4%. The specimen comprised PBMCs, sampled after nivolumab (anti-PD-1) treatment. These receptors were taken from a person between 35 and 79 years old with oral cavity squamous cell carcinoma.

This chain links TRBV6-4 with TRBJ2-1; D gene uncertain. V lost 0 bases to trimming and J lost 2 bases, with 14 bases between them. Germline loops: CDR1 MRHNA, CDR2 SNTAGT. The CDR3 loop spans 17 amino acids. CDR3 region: CASSDSRAAGTYNEQFF. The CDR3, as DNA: TGTGCCAGCAGTGACTCAAGGGCTGCTGGGACCTACAATGAGCAGTTCTTC.

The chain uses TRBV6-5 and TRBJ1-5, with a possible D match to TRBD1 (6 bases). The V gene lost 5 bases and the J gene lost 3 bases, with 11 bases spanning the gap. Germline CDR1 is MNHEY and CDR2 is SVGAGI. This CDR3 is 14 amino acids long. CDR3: CASSTDSLNQPQHF. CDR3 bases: TGTGCCAGCAGTACGGACAGTCTCAATCAGCCCCAGCATTTT.

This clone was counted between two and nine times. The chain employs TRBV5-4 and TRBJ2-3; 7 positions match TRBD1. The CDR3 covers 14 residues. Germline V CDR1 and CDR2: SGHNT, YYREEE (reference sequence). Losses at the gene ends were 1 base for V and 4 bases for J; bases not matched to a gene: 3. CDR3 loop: CASSLTDRADTQYF. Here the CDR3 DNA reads TGTGCCAGCAGCTTGACAGACAGGGCAGATACGCAGTATTTT.

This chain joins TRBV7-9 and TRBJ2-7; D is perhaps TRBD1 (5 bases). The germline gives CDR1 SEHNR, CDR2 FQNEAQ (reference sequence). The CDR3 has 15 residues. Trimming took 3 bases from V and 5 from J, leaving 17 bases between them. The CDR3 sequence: CASSFPDASGHEQYF. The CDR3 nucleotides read TGTGCCAGCAGCTTCCCGGACGCCTCAGGGCACGAGCAGTACTTC.

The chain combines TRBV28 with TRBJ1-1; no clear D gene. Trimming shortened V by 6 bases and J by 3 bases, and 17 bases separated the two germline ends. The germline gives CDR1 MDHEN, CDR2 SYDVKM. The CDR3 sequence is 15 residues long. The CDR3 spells CASRLKVTLYTEAFF. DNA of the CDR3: TGTGCCAGCAGGCTTAAGGTCACCTTATACACTGAAGCTTTCTTT.

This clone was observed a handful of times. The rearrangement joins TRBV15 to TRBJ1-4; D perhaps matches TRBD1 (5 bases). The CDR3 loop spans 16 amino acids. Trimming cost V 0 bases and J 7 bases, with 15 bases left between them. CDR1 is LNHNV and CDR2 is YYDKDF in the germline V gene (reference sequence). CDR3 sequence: CATSRDGLGVTEKLFF. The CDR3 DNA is TGTGCCACCAGCAGAGATGGTTTGGGGGTAACTGAAAAACTGTTTTTT.

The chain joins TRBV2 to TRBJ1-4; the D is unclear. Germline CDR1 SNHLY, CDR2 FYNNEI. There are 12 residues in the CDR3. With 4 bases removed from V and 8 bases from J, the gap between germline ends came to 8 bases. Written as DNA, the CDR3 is TGTGCCAGCAGTGGACTAAAAGAAAAACTGTTTTTT. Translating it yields CASSGLKEKLFF.

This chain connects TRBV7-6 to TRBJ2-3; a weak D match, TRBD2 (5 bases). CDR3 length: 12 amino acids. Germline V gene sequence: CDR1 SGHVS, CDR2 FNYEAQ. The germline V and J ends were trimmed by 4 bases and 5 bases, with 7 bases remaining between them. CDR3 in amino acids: CASSSGRDTQYF. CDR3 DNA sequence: TGTGCCAGCAGCTCGGGGAGAGATACGCAGTATTTT.

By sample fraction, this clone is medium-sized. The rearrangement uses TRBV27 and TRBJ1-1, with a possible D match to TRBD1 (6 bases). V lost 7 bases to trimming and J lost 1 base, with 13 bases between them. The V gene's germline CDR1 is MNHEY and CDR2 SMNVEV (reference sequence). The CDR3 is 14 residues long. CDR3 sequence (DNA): TGTGCCAGCAAACCCCCAGGGGCGAACACTGAAGCTTTCTTT. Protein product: CASKPPGANTEAFF.

CDR3 bases: TGTGCCAGTAGTATAGGGCGAGCTTCTGGAAACACCATATATTTT. It yields the protein CASSIGRASGNTIYF. J is TRBJ1-3 and V is TRBV19; D gene ambiguous. Germline V gene lookup returns CDR1 LNHDA and CDR2 SQIVND (reference sequence). Trimming left V 1 base short and J 1 base short, with 8 bases between. CDR3 size: 15 residues.

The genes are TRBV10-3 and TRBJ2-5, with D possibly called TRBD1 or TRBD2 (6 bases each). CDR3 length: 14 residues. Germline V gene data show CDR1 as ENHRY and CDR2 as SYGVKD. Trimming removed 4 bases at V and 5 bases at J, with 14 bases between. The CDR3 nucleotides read TGTGCCATCAGTGGACCCGGGGGCGGCGAGACCCAGTACTTC. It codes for CAISGPGGGETQYF.

The DNA of the CDR3 is TGTGCCAGCAGCTCAGGGGGCGGGAACTATGGCTACACCTTC. Its translation: CASSSGGGNYGYTF. The chain links TRBV7-2 to TRBJ1-2; 8 nucleotides agree with TRBD1. The CDR3 spans 14 residues. With 4 bases clipped from V and 2 bases from J, the junction kept 3 bases outside the gene matches. Germline V gene data show CDR1 as SGHTA and CDR2 as FQGNSA.

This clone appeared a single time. The CDR3 loop reads CASSLRGGSYEQYF. The DNA for the CDR3 is TGTGCCAGCAGCCTTAGGGGGGGCTCCTACGAGCAGTACTTC. The V call is TRBV5-6, the J call TRBJ2-7; possibly TRBD2 for D (7 bases). V lost 4 bases to trimming and J lost 0 bases, with 11 bases between them. CDR1 and CDR2 from the germline V gene are SGHDT and YYEEEE. This CDR3 spans 14 amino acids.

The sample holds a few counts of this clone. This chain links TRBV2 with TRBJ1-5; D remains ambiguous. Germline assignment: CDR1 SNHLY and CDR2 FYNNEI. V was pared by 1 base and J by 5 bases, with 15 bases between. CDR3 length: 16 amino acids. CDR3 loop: CASSEEVGYRYQPQHF. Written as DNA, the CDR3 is TGTGCCAGCAGTGAAGAGGTGGGGTACCGATATCAGCCCCAGCATTTT.

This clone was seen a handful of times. CDR3 sequence: CASRLFGSYNSPLHF. The CDR3 DNA reads TGTGCCAGCAGACTCTTTGGATCCTATAATTCACCCCTCCACTTT. The chain uses TRBV6-4 and TRBJ1-6; D call uncertain. V shed 6 bases and J shed 1 base, with 10 bases lying between them. The CDR3 has 15 residues. Germline V lookup: CDR1 MRHNA, CDR2 SNTAGT.

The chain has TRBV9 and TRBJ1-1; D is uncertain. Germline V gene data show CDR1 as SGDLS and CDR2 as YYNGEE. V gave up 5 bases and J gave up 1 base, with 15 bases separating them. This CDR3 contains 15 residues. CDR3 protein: CASRSWGEGNTEAFF. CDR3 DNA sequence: TGTGCCAGCAGGTCTTGGGGAGAGGGGAACACTGAAGCTTTCTTT.

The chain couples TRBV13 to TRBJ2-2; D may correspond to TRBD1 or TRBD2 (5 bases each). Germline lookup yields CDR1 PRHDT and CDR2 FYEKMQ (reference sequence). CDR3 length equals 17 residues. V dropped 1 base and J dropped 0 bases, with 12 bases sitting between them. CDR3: CASSLALGTANTGELFF. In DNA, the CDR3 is TGTGCCAGCAGCTTAGCCCTGGGGACGGCGAACACCGGGGAGCTGTTTTTT.

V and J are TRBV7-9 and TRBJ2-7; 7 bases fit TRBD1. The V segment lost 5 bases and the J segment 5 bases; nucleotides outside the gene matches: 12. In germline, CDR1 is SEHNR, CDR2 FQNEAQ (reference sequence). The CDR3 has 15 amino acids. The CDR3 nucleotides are TGTGCCAGCAGCCTCGCAGGGGGTCTTGGAAACGAGCAGTACTTC. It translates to CASSLAGGLGNEQYF.

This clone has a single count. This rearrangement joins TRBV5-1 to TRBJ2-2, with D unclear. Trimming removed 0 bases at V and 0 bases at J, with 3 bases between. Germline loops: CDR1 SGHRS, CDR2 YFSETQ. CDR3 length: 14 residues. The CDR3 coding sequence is TGCGCCAGCAGCTTGGACCCGAACACCGGGGAGCTGTTTTTT. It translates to CASSLDPNTGELFF.

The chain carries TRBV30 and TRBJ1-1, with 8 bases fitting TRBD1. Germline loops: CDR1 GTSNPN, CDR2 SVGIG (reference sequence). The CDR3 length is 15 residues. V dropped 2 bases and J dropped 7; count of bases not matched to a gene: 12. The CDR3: CAWSRNRGRSGEAFF. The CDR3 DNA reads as TGTGCCTGGAGTAGGAACAGGGGGAGGAGCGGTGAAGCTTTCTTT.

The CDR3 DNA follows: TGTGCCATCAGTCGGGACAACGATTCACCCCTCCACTTT. Protein sequence: CAISRDNDSPLHF. The chain combines TRBV10-3 with TRBJ1-6; the D gene is possibly TRBD1 (6 bases). V gave up 5 bases and J gave up 8 bases, with 10 bases separating them. CDR3 length: 13 amino acids. In germline, CDR1 is ENHRY, CDR2 SYGVKD.

CDR3 residues: CASSVSGTAYGYTF. The CDR3 coding sequence is TGTGCCAGCAGCGTTTCCGGGACTGCCTATGGCTACACCTTC. This chain joins TRBV9 and TRBJ1-2; maybe TRBD1 (5 bases). The CDR3 has 14 amino acids. Trimming shortened V by 2 bases and J by 4 bases, and 12 bases separated the two germline ends. Germline lookup yields CDR1 SGDLS and CDR2 YYNGEE.

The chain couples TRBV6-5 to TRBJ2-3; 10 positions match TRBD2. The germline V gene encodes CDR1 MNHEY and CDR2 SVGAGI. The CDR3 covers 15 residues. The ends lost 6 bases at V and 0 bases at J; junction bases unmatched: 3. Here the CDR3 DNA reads TGTGCCAGCAGCGGGACTAGCGTGAGCACAGATACGCAGTATTTT. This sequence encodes CASSGTSVSTDTQYF.

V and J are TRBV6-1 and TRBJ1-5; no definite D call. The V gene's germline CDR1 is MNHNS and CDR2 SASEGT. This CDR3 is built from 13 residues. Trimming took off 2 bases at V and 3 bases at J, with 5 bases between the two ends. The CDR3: CASSEQFNQPQHF. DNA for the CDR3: TGTGCCAGCAGTGAACAGTTCAATCAGCCCCAGCATTTT.